The clone carrying this TCR beta chain was detected ten times or more. Its matching antigen is unknown. The data originate from a study of regulatory T cells in long-lasting Graves disease. Time point in this sample: newly diagnosed GD, antithyroid drugs for less than 3 months. PBMC-derived RNA was used for the TCR library. Study-wide points: It was possible that the small sample size reduced accuracy.

With iRepertoire HTBI primers and Arm-PCR of CDR3 regions, TCR beta libraries were built. TCRdb reprocessed the multiplex PCR reads via MiXCR and lists one record per CDR3 protein. The table records around 400,000 distinct CDR3 sequences, 12% of them present only once. This CDR3 comprises 12 residues. Germline lookup yields CDR1 MNHNS and CDR2 SASEGT. With V trimmed by 6 bases and J by 7 bases, 5 bases remained unmatched. The same data also contributed to another study, on T cells in Graves' hyperthyroidism and ophthalmopathy. That source notes: The model's output predicted ophthalmopathy at a median of around 6.9 months prior to onset.

Sample: peripheral blood mononuclear cells (PBMCs), taken at new diagnosis, from a patient treated with antithyroid drugs. This chain uses TRBV6-1 with TRBJ1-2; 7 bases agree with TRBD1. This receptor was identified in a woman in her late teens or twenties with Graves disease. The CDR3 loop is CASSQGQSGYTF. The CDR3, as DNA: TGTGCCAGCAGCCAGGGACAGTCTGGCTACACCTTC.